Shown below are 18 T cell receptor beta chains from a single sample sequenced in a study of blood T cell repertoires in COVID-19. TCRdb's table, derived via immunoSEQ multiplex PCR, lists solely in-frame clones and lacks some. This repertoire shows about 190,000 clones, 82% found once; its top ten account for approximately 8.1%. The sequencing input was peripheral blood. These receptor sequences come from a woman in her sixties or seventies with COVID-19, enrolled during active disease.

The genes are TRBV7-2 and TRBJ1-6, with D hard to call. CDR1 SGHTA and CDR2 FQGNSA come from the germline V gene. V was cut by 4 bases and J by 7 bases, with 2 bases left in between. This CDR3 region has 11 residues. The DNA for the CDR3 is TGTGCCAGCAGCTCGAATTCACCCCTCCACTTT. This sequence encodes CASSSNSPLHF.

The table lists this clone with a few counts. The CDR3 DNA follows: TGTGCCAGCAGTTACTCAGCGGGGACTAGCACAGATACGCAGTATTTT. Its translation is CASSYSAGTSTDTQYF. The genes are TRBV6-2 or TRBV6-3 and TRBJ2-3; TRBD2 matches 7 bases. Germline CDR1 MNHEY, CDR2 SVGEGT. The CDR3 runs to 16 residues. With 0 bases clipped from V and 0 bases from J, the junction kept 3 bases outside the gene matches.

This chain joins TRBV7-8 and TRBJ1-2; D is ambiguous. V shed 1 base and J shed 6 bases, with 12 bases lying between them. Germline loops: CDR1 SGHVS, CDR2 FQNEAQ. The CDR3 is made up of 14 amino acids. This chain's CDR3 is CASSLVARADGYTF. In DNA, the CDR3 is TGTGCCAGCAGCTTAGTCGCGCGGGCGGATGGCTACACCTTC.

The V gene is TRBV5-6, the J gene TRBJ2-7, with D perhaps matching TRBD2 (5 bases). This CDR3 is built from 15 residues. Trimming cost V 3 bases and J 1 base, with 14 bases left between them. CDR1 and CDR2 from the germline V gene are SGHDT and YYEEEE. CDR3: CASSSLRDTSYEQYF. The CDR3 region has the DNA TGTGCCAGCAGCTCGCTCCGGGATACGTCCTACGAGCAGTACTTC.

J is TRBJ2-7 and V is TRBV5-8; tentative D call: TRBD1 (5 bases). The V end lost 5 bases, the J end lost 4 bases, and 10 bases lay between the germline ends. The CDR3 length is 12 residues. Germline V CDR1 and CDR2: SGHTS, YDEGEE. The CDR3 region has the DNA TGTGCCAGCAGGCGTGCAGGGTACGAGCAGTACTTC. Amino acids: CASRRAGYEQYF.

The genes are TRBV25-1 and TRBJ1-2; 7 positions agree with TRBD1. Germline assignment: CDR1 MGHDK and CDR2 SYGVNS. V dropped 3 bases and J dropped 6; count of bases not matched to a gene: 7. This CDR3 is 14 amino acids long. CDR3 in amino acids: CASSEWTGNDGYTF. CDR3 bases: TGTGCCAGCAGTGAGTGGACAGGAAACGATGGCTACACCTTC.

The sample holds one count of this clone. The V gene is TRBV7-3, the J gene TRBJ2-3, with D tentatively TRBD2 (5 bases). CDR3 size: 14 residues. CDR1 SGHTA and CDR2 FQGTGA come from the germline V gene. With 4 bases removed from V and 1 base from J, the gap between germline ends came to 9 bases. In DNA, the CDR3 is TGTGCCAGCAGCTCTCGGGGAGGCACAGATACGCAGTATTTT. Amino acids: CASSSRGGTDTQYF.

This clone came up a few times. The CDR3: CAWSRALDSNSNQPQHF. CDR3 sequence (DNA): TGTGCCTGGAGTCGCGCCCTGGACAGTAATAGCAATCAGCCCCAGCATTTT. The chain couples TRBV30 to TRBJ1-5; tentatively, D is TRBD1 (6 bases). V dropped 2 bases and J dropped 0 bases, with 17 bases sitting between them. The CDR3 has 17 residues. Per the germline V gene, CDR1 is GTSNPN and CDR2 is SVGIG (reference sequence).

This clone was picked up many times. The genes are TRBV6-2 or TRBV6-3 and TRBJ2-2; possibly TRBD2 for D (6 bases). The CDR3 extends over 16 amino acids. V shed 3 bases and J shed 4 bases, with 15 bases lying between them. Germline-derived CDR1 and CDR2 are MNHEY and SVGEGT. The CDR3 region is CASSYWDSTTTGELFF. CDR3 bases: TGTGCCAGCAGTTATTGGGACTCCACGACCACCGGGGAGCTGTTTTTT.

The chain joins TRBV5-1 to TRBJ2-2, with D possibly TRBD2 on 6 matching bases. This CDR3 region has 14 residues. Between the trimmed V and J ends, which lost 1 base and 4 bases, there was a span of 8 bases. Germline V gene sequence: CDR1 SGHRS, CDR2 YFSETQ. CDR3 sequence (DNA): TGCGCCAGCAGCTTGCTGGGGGGCACCGGGGAGCTGTTTTTT. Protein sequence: CASSLLGGTGELFF.

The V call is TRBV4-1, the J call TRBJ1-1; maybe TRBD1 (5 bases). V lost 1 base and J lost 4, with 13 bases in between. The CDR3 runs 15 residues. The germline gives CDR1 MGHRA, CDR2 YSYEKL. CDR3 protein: CASSQGQGLTTEAFF. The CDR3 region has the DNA TGCGCCAGCAGCCAAGGCCAGGGCTTAACCACTGAAGCTTTCTTT.

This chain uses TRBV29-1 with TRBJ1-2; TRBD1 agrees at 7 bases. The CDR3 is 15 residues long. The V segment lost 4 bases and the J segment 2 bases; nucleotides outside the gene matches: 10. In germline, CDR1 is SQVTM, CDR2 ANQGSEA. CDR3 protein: CSVGGATGANYGYTF. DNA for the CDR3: TGCAGCGTTGGAGGGGCCACAGGGGCGAACTATGGCTACACCTTC.

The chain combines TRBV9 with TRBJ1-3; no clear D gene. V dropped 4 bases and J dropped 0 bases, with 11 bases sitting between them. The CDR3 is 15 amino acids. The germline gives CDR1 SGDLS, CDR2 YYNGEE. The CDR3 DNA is TGTGCCAGCAGCCCGCACATAAACTCTGGAAACACCATATATTTT. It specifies CASSPHINSGNTIYF.

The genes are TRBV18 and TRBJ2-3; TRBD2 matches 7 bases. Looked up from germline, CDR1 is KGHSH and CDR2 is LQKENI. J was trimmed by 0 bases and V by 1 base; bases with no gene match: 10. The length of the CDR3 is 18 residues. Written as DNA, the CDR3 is TGTGCCAGCTCACCACTCGCGGGAGTGGGCACTAGCACAGATACGCAGTATTTT. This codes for CASSPLAGVGTSTDTQYF.

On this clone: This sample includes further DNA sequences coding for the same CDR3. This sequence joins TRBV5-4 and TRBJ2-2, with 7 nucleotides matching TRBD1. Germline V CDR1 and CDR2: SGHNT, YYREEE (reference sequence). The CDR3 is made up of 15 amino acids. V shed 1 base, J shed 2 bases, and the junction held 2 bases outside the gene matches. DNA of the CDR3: TGTGCCAGCAGCTTGACAGGGGTTAACACCGGGGAGCTGTTTTTT. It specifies CASSLTGVNTGELFF.

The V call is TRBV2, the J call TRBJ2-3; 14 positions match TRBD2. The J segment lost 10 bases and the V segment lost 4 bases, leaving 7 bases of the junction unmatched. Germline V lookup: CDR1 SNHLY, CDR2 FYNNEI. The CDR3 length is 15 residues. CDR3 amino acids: CASSAGLAGESAQYF. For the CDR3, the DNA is TGTGCCAGCAGTGCGGGACTAGCGGGGGAATCTGCGCAGTATTTT.

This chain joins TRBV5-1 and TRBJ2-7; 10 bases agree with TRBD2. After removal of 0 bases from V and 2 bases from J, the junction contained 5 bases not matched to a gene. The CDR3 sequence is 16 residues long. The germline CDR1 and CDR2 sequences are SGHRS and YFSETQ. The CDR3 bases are TGCGCCAGCAGCTTGGTTACTAGCGGGATCCCCTACGAGCAGTACTTC. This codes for CASSLVTSGIPYEQYF.

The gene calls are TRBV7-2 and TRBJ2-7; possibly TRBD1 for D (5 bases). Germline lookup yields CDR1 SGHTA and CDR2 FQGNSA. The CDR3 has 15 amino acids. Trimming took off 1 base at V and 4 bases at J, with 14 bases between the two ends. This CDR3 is CASSLVRQGGYEQYF. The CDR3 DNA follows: TGTGCCAGCAGCTTAGTACGGCAGGGTGGGTACGAGCAGTACTTC.